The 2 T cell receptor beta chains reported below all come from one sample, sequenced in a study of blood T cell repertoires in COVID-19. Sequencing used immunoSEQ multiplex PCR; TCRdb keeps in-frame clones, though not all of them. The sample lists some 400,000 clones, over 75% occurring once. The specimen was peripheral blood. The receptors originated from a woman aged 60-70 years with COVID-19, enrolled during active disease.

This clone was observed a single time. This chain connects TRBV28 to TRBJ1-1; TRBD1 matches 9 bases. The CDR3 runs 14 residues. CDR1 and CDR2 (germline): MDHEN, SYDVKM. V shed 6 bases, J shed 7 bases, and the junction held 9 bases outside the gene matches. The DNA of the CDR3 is TGTGCCAGCAGACTACAGGGGGCGCGAGGTGAAGCTTTCTTT. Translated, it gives CASRLQGARGEAFF.

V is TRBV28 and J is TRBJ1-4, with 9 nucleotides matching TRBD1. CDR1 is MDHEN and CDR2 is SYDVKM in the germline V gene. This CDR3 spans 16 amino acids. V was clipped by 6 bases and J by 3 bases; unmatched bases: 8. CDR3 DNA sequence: TGTGCCAGCAGCCTAAACAGGGGGCAGGCTAATGAAAAACTGTTTTTT. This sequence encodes CASSLNRGQANEKLFF.